These 13 T cell receptor beta chains share one sample of origin, sequenced in a study of T cell responses to AZD1222 COVID-19 vaccine. The repertoire was sequenced with immunoSEQ multiplex PCR; TCRdb's copy has only in-frame clones and lacks some. The sample has about 120,000 clones, roughly nine tenths seen once. The source was peripheral blood, collected on day 0 of AZD1222 vaccination. These receptors came from an adult in good health.

The V and J genes are TRBV7-9 and TRBJ1-3; the D gene is possibly TRBD1 (5 bases). This CDR3 spans 15 amino acids. The ends were cut back, 4 bases at V and 0 bases at J, with 10 bases in the middle. Germline CDR1 is SEHNR and CDR2 is FQNEAQ (reference sequence). The CDR3 loop reads CASSSYRLSGNTIYF. CDR3 in DNA: TGTGCCAGCAGCTCTTACAGGCTCTCTGGAAACACCATATATTTT.

The chain joins TRBV11-2 to TRBJ1-1, with D uncertain. The ends were cut back, 8 bases at V and 1 base at J, with 11 bases in the middle. The germline gives CDR1 SGHAT, CDR2 FQNNGV. CDR3 length equals 13 residues. The CDR3 region has the DNA TGTGCCAGCGGTATTATGGGGAACACTGAAGCTTTCTTT. Translating it yields CASGIMGNTEAFF. The complete variable domain, with remaining parts taken from reference TRBV11-2 and TRBJ1-1, reads EAGVAQSPRYKIIEKRQSVAFWCNPISGHATLYWYQQILGQGPKLLIQFQNNGVVDDSQLPKDRFSAERLKGVDSTLKIQPAKLEDSAVYLCASGIMGNTEAFFGQGTRLTVV.

The V call is TRBV19, the J call TRBJ2-2; TRBD2 matches at 12 bases. The CDR3 extends over 19 amino acids. V shed 7 bases and J 5 bases; nucleotides not matched to a gene: 17. The germline gives CDR1 LNHDA, CDR2 SQIVND (reference sequence). The CDR3 spells CASKGGGTSGPLGTGELFF. The DNA for the CDR3 is TGTGCCAGTAAAGGAGGCGGGACTAGCGGGCCTCTGGGGACCGGGGAGCTGTTTTTT.

This clone was seen once. The J gene is TRBJ1-2, the V gene TRBV18, with D hard to call. Germline V gene lookup returns CDR1 KGHSH and CDR2 LQKENI. This CDR3 contains 14 residues. Trimming removed 4 bases at V and 2 bases at J, with 11 bases between. The CDR3 nucleotides are TGTGCCAGCTCACGGTCCCGGGAGAACTATGGCTACACCTTC. Amino acid sequence: CASSRSRENYGYTF.

This clone was found once. The J gene is TRBJ2-7, the V gene TRBV6-6, with TRBD2 as a possible D gene (6 bases). The CDR3 consists of 14 residues. Germline-derived CDR1 and CDR2 are MNHNY and SVGAGI (reference sequence). V was shortened by 2 bases and J by 3 bases, with 11 bases between the two germline ends. The CDR3 DNA reads TGTGCCAGCAGTTACGAAGGAGGGAACTACGAGCAGTACGTC. It yields the protein CASSYEGGNYEQYV.

The chain uses TRBV19 and TRBJ1-1; no reliable D call. V was clipped by 7 bases and J by 4 bases, with 13 bases between them. This CDR3 region has 13 residues. Germline V CDR1 and CDR2: LNHDA, SQIVND (reference sequence). CDR3 region: CASTPISGTEAFF. The DNA for the CDR3 is TGTGCCAGTACCCCAATCTCGGGCACTGAAGCTTTCTTT.

This rearrangement joins TRBV6-2 or TRBV6-3 to TRBJ2-1; a possible D gene is TRBD1 (5 bases). The ends were cut back, 2 bases at V and 0 bases at J, with 11 bases in the middle. This CDR3 has 16 amino acids. Germline V gene data show CDR1 as MNHEY and CDR2 as SVGEGT. DNA of the CDR3: TGTGCCAGCAGTTACGAAGGACATTACTCCTACAATGAGCAGTTCTTC. Translating it yields CASSYEGHYSYNEQFF.

This clone has only a few counts. V is TRBV6-5 and J is TRBJ2-7; 10 nucleotides line up with TRBD1. V was clipped by 7 bases and J by 6 bases; unmatched bases: 6. Germline loops: CDR1 MNHEY, CDR2 SVGAGI. CDR3 length equals 13 residues. The chain's CDR3 is CASTGQGVTEQYF. The CDR3 nucleotides are TGTGCCAGCACCGGACAGGGGGTTACCGAGCAGTACTTC.

This clone was detected once. The chain recombines TRBV6-6 with TRBJ1-2, with 12 bases lining up with TRBD1. The junction had 12 bases not matched to a gene; V was cut back by 5 bases and J by 2 bases. The CDR3 has 18 amino acids. From germline, CDR1 is MNHNY and CDR2 SVGAGI (reference sequence). In nucleotides, the CDR3 is TGTGCCAGCAGTCGATTCCGGGACAGGGGGCTTATAAACTATGGCTACACCTTC. It is translated as CASSRFRDRGLINYGYTF.

The chain uses TRBV21-1 and TRBJ1-2. TRBV21-1 is a recognized pseudogene. The CDR3 extends over 19 amino acids. The CDR3 reads CASSISIGTTYGVPNGYTF. As DNA, the CDR3 is TGTGCCAGCAGCATCTCAATTGGGACCACTTACGGAGTTCCCAATGGCTACACCTTC.

The chain is built from TRBV7-2 and TRBJ2-1; 15 nucleotides align to TRBD2. The CDR3 consists of 14 residues. From germline, CDR1 is SGHTA and CDR2 FQGNSA. The junction had 4 bases not matched to a gene; V was cut back by 1 base and J by 15 bases. CDR3 coding DNA: TGTGCCAGCAGCTTAGTGGGGACTAGCGGGAGGCCGTTCTTC. Translating gives CASSLVGTSGRPFF.

The chain has TRBV3-1 (or the pseudogene TRBV3-2) and TRBJ2-7; D unclear. The length of the CDR3 is 13 residues. V was clipped by 1 base and J by 7 bases, with 11 bases between them. Germline V gene lookup returns CDR1 LGHDT and CDR2 YNNKEL (reference sequence). CDR3 coding DNA: TGTGCCAGCAGCCAAGGTGGGTCCGGGGAGCAGTACGTC. Its protein is CASSQGGSGEQYV.

A single count supports this clone. One end of the junction is discordant with germline, which a read error may explain. The chain combines TRBV5-1 with TRBJ2-7; 10 bases line up with TRBD1. CDR1 is SGHRS, CDR2 YFSETQ, per germline. This CDR3 is built from 14 residues. This CDR3 reads CASSLGQGIHEQYF. The CDR3 coding sequence is TGCGCCAGCAGTTTGGGACAGGGGATCCACGAGCAGTACTTC.